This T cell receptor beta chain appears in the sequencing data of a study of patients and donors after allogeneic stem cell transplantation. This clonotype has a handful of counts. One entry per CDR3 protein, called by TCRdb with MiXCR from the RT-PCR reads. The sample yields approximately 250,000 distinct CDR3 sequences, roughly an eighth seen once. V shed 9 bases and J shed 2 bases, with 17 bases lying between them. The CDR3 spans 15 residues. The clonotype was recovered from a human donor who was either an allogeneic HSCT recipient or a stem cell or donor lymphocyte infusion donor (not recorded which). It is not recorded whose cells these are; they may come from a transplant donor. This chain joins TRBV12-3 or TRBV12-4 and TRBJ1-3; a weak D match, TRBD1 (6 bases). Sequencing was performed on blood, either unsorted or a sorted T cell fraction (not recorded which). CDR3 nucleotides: TGTGCCAGTCCTCAAGGGGGGACGGCTGGAAACACCATATATTTT. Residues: CASPQGGTAGNTIYF.